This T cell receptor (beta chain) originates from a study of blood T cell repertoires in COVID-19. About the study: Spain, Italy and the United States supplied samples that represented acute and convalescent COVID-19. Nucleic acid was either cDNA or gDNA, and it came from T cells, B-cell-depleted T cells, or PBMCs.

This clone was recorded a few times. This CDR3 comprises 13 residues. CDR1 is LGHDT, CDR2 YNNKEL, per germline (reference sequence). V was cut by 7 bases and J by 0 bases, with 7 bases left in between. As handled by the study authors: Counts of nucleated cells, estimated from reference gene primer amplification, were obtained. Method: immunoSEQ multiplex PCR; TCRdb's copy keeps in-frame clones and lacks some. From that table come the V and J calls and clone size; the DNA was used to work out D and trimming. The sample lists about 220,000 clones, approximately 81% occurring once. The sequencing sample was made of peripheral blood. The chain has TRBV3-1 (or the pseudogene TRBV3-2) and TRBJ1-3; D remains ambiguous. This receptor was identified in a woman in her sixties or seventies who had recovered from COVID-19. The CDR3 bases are TGTGCCAGCAACGGGGTCTCTGGAAACACCATATATTTT. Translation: CASNGVSGNTIYF.